This T cell receptor beta chain was documented in a study of blood T cells in healthy people across ages. Study conclusions and caveats: The diversity estimates, figures obtained from one million T cells, were considered underestimates.

V shed 6 bases and J 3 bases; nucleotides not matched to a gene: 4. This CDR3 region has 13 residues. The V gene's germline CDR1 is MNHEY and CDR2 SVGEGT. Note on this clonotype: Its antigen remains unidentified.

A sample-barcoded 5' primer and a J-beta primer mix were used in a second PCR of about 7 to 12 cycles. At least 2.5 million CDR3-containing paired-end reads were obtained per sample. MiXCR was run by TCRdb on the 5' RACE reads, yielding one entry per CDR3 protein. The data contain over 1.5 million distinct CDR3 sequences, roughly 50% of them singletons. The material sequenced was blood. The chain employs TRBV6-2 or TRBV6-3 and TRBJ2-7; 8 bases are a match to TRBD1. The receptor was derived from a woman in her 40s in good health. CDR3 bases: TGTGCCAGCAGAAACAGGGGGGTCTACGAGCAGTACTTC. It yields the protein CASRNRGVYEQYF.